This T cell receptor beta chain was recovered during a study of T cells after yellow fever vaccination. For the study at large: Preparation of fractions with low cell numbers was performed using SMART-Seq v4 Ultra Low Input.

CDR1 and CDR2 from the germline V gene are MNHGY and SVAAGI. The CDR3 has 15 residues. Trimming took off 2 bases at V and 4 bases at J, with 11 bases between the two ends. Study results and caveats: Abundant bulk-derived clonotypes could contaminate FACS-sorted repertoires. It was a weaker secondary response, yet one that peaked faster, at day 5 versus 15. Shared CD4/CD8 clonotypes were a small share, likely from convergent recombination.

As concerns this clonotype: The antigen is not known.

TCRdb independently ran MiXCR on the 5' RACE reads; one entry per CDR3 protein. The sample lists 95,000 to 150,000 distinct CDR3 sequences, about 15% occurring once. V gene TRBV6-9 combines with J gene TRBJ1-4; D unclear. This specimen was CD8+ T cells sorted from PBMCs, taken 5 days after the yellow fever booster vaccination. This clonotype was sampled from a young man who received the YFV17D yellow fever vaccine. CDR3 bases: TGTGCCAGCAGTTATCGTCGGGCAGTTAATGAAAAACTGTTTTTT. Translated: CASSYRRAVNEKLFF.